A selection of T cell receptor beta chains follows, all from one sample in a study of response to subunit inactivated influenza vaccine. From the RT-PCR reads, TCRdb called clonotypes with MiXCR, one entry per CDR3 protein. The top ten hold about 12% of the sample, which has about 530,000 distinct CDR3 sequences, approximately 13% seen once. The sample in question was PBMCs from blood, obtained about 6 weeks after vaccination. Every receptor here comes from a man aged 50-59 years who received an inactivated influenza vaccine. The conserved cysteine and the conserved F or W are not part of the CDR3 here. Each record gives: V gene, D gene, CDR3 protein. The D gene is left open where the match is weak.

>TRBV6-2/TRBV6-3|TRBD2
ASSHRRTSGTDTQY
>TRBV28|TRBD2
ASTTPLLAGNQETQY
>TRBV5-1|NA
ASSLAQTSYEQY
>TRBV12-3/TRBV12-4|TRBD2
ASSMTSGRAVYDEQF
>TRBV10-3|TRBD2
AITKTSGSLHEQY
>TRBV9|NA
ASSVGPAYQETQY
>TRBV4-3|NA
ASSQDFVTPTAEQY
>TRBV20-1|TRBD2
SARVSGASSTDTQY
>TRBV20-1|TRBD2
SASTSRTSGGFNEQF
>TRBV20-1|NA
SASLDTEAF
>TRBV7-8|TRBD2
ASSSIGTSGQFGEQF
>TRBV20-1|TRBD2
SAREDWSSGGANEQF
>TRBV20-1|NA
SVLRVGAYSNQPQH
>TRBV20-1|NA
SAREGQTGTYNSPLH
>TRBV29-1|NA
SVGGYEQY
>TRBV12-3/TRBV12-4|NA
ASSPGGSDTQY
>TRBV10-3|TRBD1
AISERPTGHYEQY
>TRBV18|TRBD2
ASSPPGLAGSYEQY
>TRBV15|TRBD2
ATSRALAAKYQETQY
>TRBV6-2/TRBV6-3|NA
ASRMGGAANTGELF
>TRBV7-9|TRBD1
ASSPFVTGGTDTQY
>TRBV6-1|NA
ASIKAGANVLT
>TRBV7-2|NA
ASSFGRYTEAF
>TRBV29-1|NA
SVLPGDSYEQY
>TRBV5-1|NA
ASSLEFGGGETQY
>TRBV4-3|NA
ASSQERTSLDEKLF
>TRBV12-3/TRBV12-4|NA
ASSGPSSRANVLT
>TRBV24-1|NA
ATSEGDRSNQPQH
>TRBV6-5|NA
ASSYSQGNTGELF
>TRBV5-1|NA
ASSLGASRETQY
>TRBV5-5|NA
ASSLEGRSTEAF
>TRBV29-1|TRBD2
SAEGLDSLETQY
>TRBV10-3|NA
AISESADRRLNTEAF
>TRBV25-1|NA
ASSDRPNEQF
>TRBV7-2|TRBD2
ASSLGGAGGGEQY
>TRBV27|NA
ASSSRGRYEQY
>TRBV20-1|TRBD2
SAGTSGRRSSYEQY